The 12 T cell receptor beta chains below were found in one sample sequenced in a study of T and B cells in COVID-19 patients. Multiplex PCR with BIOMED2 TRB-A/B primer pools amplified TRB rearrangements. TCRdb passed the multiplex PCR reads through MiXCR, listing each CDR3 protein once. Of about 14,000 distinct CDR3 sequences detected, around 30% appear once; the ten largest clones hold approximately 1.1%. Each TRB amplification used roughly 220-550 ng of genomic DNA from blood. The sample consisted of blood. Source of these receptors: a human donor who had recovered from COVID-19.

The chain recombines TRBV11-2 with TRBJ1-1; 7 bases align to TRBD1. There are 15 residues in the CDR3. With V trimmed by 4 bases and J by 4 bases, 9 bases remained unmatched. Germline-derived CDR1 and CDR2 are SGHAT and FQNNGV. CDR3 protein: CASSSKTGRRTEAFF. CDR3 nucleotide sequence: TGTGCCAGCAGCTCTAAGACAGGGCGGCGCACTGAAGCTTTCTTT.

This clonotype ranks as medium-sized. The chain uses TRBV30 and TRBJ1-2, with D uncertain. The V end was cut by 4 bases, the J end by 0 bases, with 12 bases between. This CDR3 comprises 14 residues. CDR1 and CDR2 (germline): GTSNPN, SVGIG (reference sequence). The CDR3 DNA follows: TGTGCCTGGACCGATAGTTCGACTAACTATGGCTACACCTTC. Encoded protein: CAWTDSSTNYGYTF. The variable domain in full, completed from reference TRBV30 and TRBJ1-2, reads SQTIHQWPATLVQPVGSPLSLECTVEGTSNPNLYWYRQAAGRGLQLLFYSVGIGQISSEVPQNLSASRPQDRQFILSSKKLLLSDSGFYLCAWTDSSTNYGYTFGSGTRLTVV.

This clonotype ranks as medium-sized. This chain connects TRBV11-3 to TRBJ2-5, with 8 bases matching TRBD2. Germline V gene data show CDR1 as SGHNT and CDR2 as YENEEA. There are 14 residues in the CDR3. J was trimmed by 5 bases and V by 3 bases; bases with no gene match: 5. CDR3 protein: CASSFSGVGETQYF. Written as DNA, the CDR3 is TGTGCCAGCAGCTTTAGCGGGGTTGGGGAGACCCAGTACTTC.

On this clonotype itself: A single base separates this from a much larger clone, so it may be a read error. The V gene is TRBV15, the J gene TRBJ2-7; D uncertain. The V and J ends lost 0 bases and 6 bases respectively, with 9 bases between them. Germline lookup yields CDR1 LNHNV and CDR2 YYDKDF (reference sequence). The CDR3 runs to 13 residues. CDR3 loop: CATSRDWSCEQYF. CDR3 DNA sequence: TGTGCCACCAGCAGAGATTGGAGCTGCGAGCAGTACTTC. Supplemented by reference TRBV15 and TRBJ2-7, the full variable domain reads DAMVIQNPRYQVTQFGKPVTLSCSQTLNHNVMYWYQQKSSQAPKLLFHYYDKDFNNEADTPDNFQSRRPNTSFCFLDIRSPGLGDTAMYLCATSRDWSCEQYFGPGTRLTVT.

The V call is TRBV15, the J call TRBJ1-1, with unresolved D. The CDR3 contains 14 residues. V dropped 0 bases and J dropped 5 bases, with 10 bases sitting between them. Germline V CDR1 and CDR2: LNHNV, YYDKDF (reference sequence). The DNA for the CDR3 is TGTGCCACCAGCAGAGATTGGACTAGTACTGAAGCTTTCTTT. This translates into CATSRDWTSTEAFF.

This clonotype has only a few counts. The V and J genes are TRBV5-4 and TRBJ2-1; D possibly matches TRBD1 or TRBD2 (6 bases each). The CDR3 has 15 amino acids. With 4 bases removed from V and 1 base from J, the gap between germline ends came to 12 bases. Germline values: CDR1 SGHNT, CDR2 YYREEE (reference sequence). The chain's CDR3 is CASSLTGASYNEQFF. Here the CDR3 DNA reads TGTGCCAGCAGCCTGACGGGGGCTTCCTACAATGAGCAGTTCTTC.

The chain joins TRBV4-3 to TRBJ2-3; D gene ambiguous. Trimming pared 0 bases from V and 1 base from J, leaving 14 bases between. CDR3 length equals 17 residues. The V gene's germline CDR1 is LGHNA and CDR2 YSLEER. The CDR3 DNA reads TGCGCCAGCAGCCAAGATGGTACGCCCCGGGGCACAGATACGCAGTATTTT. Translated, it gives CASSQDGTPRGTDTQYF.

This clonotype was seen a few times. The genes are TRBV6-4 and TRBJ2-2, with 8 nucleotides matching TRBD2. Germline assignment: CDR1 MRHNA and CDR2 SNTAGT. V gave up 6 bases and J gave up 4 bases; unmatched junction bases: 1. CDR3 length: 13 amino acids. The CDR3 is CASSGGATGELFF. CDR3 coding DNA: TGTGCCAGCAGCGGGGGGGCCACCGGGGAGCTGTTTTTT.

Details on this clonotype: A much more abundant neighbour one base away suggests this may be a read error. The chain links TRBV27 to TRBJ1-6; D is uncertain. Germline V gene data show CDR1 as MNHEY and CDR2 as SMNVEV (reference sequence). CDR3 size: 12 residues. V gave up 4 bases and J gave up 6 bases, with 4 bases separating them. The CDR3 region has the DNA TGTGCCAGCAGTTACGGTAATTCACCCCTCCACTTT. It is translated as CASSYGNSPLHF.

This chain uses TRBV6-5 with TRBJ1-6, with D tentatively TRBD1 (5 bases). V was pared by 7 bases and J by 9 bases, with 13 bases between. Germline CDR1 reads MNHEY; CDR2 reads SVGAGI. This CDR3 is built from 13 residues. CDR3 residues: CASTRDSSSPLHF. CDR3 coding DNA: TGTGCCAGCACCAGGGATAGTAGTTCACCCCTCCACTTT.

This clonotype occurred a few times. The V call is TRBV13, the J call TRBJ1-5; 8 nucleotides agree with TRBD1. This CDR3 spans 17 amino acids. Germline lookup yields CDR1 PRHDT and CDR2 FYEKMQ (reference sequence). Trimming at V came to 5 bases and at J to 5 bases, leaving 14 bases not matched to a gene. In nucleotides, the CDR3 is TGTGCCAGCAGCCTTGGGAGGGGACAGGTCGCGGATCAGCCCCAGCATTTT. This translates into CASSLGRGQVADQPQHF.

The gene calls are TRBV18 and TRBJ2-7; 8 nucleotides agree with TRBD1. Germline V gives CDR1 KGHSH, CDR2 LQKENI. This CDR3 comprises 15 residues. The V and J ends lost 2 bases and 4 bases, in that order; junction bases with no gene match: 7. The CDR3, as DNA: TGTGCCAGCTCACCAGGGACAGGCCCCGGGTACGAGCAGTACTTC. It yields the protein CASSPGTGPGYEQYF.